This T cell receptor (beta chain) was profiled in a study of T cells expressing NK-cell markers. Study-wide context: Just one sequenced donor of eight was HCMV-seronegative, while seven were seropositive.

Study-wide results and limits: For a few donors, these clonotypes were likewise the leading ones in the CD3+CD56-NKG2C+ fraction. In about six donors, dominant CD3+CD56+NKG2C+ clonotypes ranked among the top 10 CD8+ clonotypes.

This CDR3 spans 16 amino acids. On this clonotype itself: Its specificity is unknown.

Following a re-call of the 5' RACE reads, TCRdb has one entry per CDR3 protein and lacks DNA. The sample totals 500,000 to 700,000 distinct CDR3 sequences. This clonotype was obtained from a man aged 18 to 29 in good health. The chain links TRBV21-1 to TRBJ1-6; TCRdb selects TRBD1, and the lack of DNA leaves this call unchecked. TRBV21-1 is marked as a pseudogene. Source material: blood T cells: a sorted CD56 or NKG2C T cell subset, CD4+ or CD8+ T cells, or bulk PBMC T cells (not recorded which). The CDR3 here is CASSKGGSINNSPLHF.